The rows below give T cell receptor beta chains drawn from one sample of a study of PD-1 blockade in classical Hodgkin lymphoma. The protocol was immunoSEQ multiplex PCR, while the TCRdb copy is restricted to in-frame clones and leaves out a portion. The table shows around 50,000 clones, with roughly 89% occurring only once. The sequencing used peripheral blood mononuclear cells (PBMCs), collected before the fourth cycle of nivolumab. All receptors derive from a human donor with classical Hodgkin lymphoma. Each CDR3 is given with its conserved first and last residue. The D gene is left open where the match is weak. Some rows have no size entry. The others give once, few or many, or a class for an expanded clone.

d_call | j_call | clone_size | v_call | cdr3_nt | cdr3_aa
- | TRBJ2-7 | - | TRBV10-1 | TGCGCCAGCAGTGTAACGGGTTACGAGCAGTACTTC | CASSVTGYEQYF
TRBD2 | TRBJ2-1 | - | TRBV28 | TGTGCCAGCAGCTCCCCAAAGCGGGAGGGACACAATGAGCAGTTCTTC | CASSSPKREGHNEQFF
- | TRBJ2-7 | - | TRBV30 | TGTGCCTGCCTCCTGAAGGGACACAACTACGAGCAGTACTTC | CACLLKGHNYEQYF
- | TRBJ2-1 | - | TRBV28 | TGTGCCAGCAGTTTCGGATCGGTAAACAATGAGCAGTTCTTC | CASSFGSVNNEQFF
TRBD1 | TRBJ1-2 | - | TRBV2 | TGTGCCAGCATCAGACCCGACAGGGGACCAGGTTTGGGCTACACCTTC | CASIRPDRGPGLGYTF
- | TRBJ1-5 | - | TRBV28 | TGTGCCAGCAGTTTGGGGACCTCCCTTATCGATCAGCCCCAGCATTTT | CASSLGTSLIDQPQHF
- | TRBJ2-5 | - | TRBV10-3 | TGTGCCATCAGTGAGCCCCCGAACCTAGCAGGATACCGTTCAGAGACCCAGTACTTC | CAISEPPNLAGYRSETQYF
- | TRBJ1-4 | - | TRBV4-1 | TGCGCCAGCAGCCCGCTAGTTGTGGGTAATGAAAAACTGTTTTTT | CASSPLVVGNEKLFF
- | TRBJ2-1 | - | TRBV7-3 | TGTGCCAGCAGCTTAAATGCACTAAACCCCTACAATGAGCAGTTCTTC | CASSLNALNPYNEQFF
- | TRBJ2-5 | - | TRBV5-4 | TGTGCCAGCAGCCTTGGTGGACAGTTCCAAGAGACCCAGTACTTC | CASSLGGQFQETQYF
- | TRBJ1-5 | few | TRBV7-9 | TGTGCCAGCAGCGACAGCAATCAGCCCCAGCATTTT | CASSDSNQPQHF
TRBD2 | TRBJ2-5 | - | TRBV30 | TGTGCCTGGAGCGGCGGGGGGGACCAAGAGACCCAGTACTTC | CAWSGGGDQETQYF
- | TRBJ1-5 | - | TRBV5-1 | TGCGCCAGCAGCTTGAGGATGAGGTCGGGGGCGGAAGATCAGCCCCAGCATTTT | CASSLRMRSGAEDQPQHF
TRBD1 | TRBJ2-7 | - | TRBV14 | TGTGCCAGCAGCCACAAAATTGGGACAGGGTCCTACGAGCAGTACTTC | CASSHKIGTGSYEQYF
- | TRBJ2-1 | - | TRBV6-1 | TGTGCCAGCATGACCAGTTCCCGTGGGAATGAGCAGTTCTTC | CASMTSSRGNEQFF
- | TRBJ1-3 | - | TRBV4-2 | TGTGCCAGCAGCTTTACACTAGCCCCATCGTCTGGAAACACCATATATTTT | CASSFTLAPSSGNTIYF
TRBD2 | TRBJ2-3 | - | TRBV28 | TGTGCCAGCAGTTTATGGGGACTAGCGGGAGTTAGCACAGATACGCAGTATTTT | CASSLWGLAGVSTDTQYF
TRBD2 | TRBJ2-7 | once | TRBV7-2 | TGTGCCAGCAGCAGAACCGGGACTACCACCGAGCAGTACTTC | CASSRTGTTTEQYF
- | TRBJ1-6 | - | TRBV30 | TGTGCCTGGAGGGGGGGCGGTAATTCACCCCTCCACTTT | CAWRGGGNSPLHF
- | TRBJ1-2 | - | TRBV19 | TGTGCCAGTAGAGGGGAAGGTGGCTACACCTTC | CASRGEGGYTF
TRBD1 | TRBJ1-5 | - | TRBV7-3 | TGTGCCAGCAGCTTAACTCCGGGACAGTTCCCCCGGCGTCCCAATCAGCCCCAGCATTTT | CASSLTPGQFPRRPNQPQHF
- | TRBJ2-3 | - | TRBV5-5 | TGTGCCAGCATAAAAACCCCGGACGGGAGAGGGGATACGCAGTATTTT | CASIKTPDGRGDTQYF
- | TRBJ2-7 | - | TRBV5-6 | TGTGCCAGCAGCTTGGAACTAGCTTGGCGCGAGCAGTACTTC | CASSLELAWREQYF
- | TRBJ1-2 | - | TRBV29-1 | TGCAGCGTCGAGGCTGAGGAGGGCCTAGGTGGCTACACCTTC | CSVEAEEGLGGYTF
- | TRBJ2-5 | - | TRBV28 | TGTGCCAGCAGTTTGGGAGACAGAAAAGAGACCCAGTACTTC | CASSLGDRKETQYF
TRBD1 | TRBJ2-3 | once | TRBV6-5 | TGTGCCAGCAGCCCCGGACAGGGAACAACAGATACGCAGTATTTT | CASSPGQGTTDTQYF
TRBD2 | TRBJ2-1 | - | TRBV6-1 | TGTGCCAGCAGTGTCCCTACTAGCGGGAGGGCCTCCTACAATGAGCAGTTCTTC | CASSVPTSGRASYNEQFF